This T cell receptor beta chain was obtained from a study of cytomegalovirus exposure and HLA in healthy donors. General study results and limits: V- and J-gene trimming in TCR beta was tied to a missense DCLRE1C variant by an analysis performed later. Differences between HLA loci emerged in a later analysis of TCR association rates, with DRB1 most and HLA-C fewest.

In regard to this clone: The antigen remains undetermined.

Vbeta (60) and Jbeta (13) primers were used in the PCR. The assay was immunoSEQ multiplex PCR, and TCRdb's table has in-frame clones only and misses some. The sample holds about 180,000 clones, over 70% seen once. The receptor's source is a boy aged 2 to 10 in good health and CMV-seronegative. Sample: PBMCs.

CDR3 in amino acids: CATSRATGTGINEQFF. The CDR3 region has the DNA TGTGCCACCAGCAGGGCTACCGGGACAGGGATCAATGAGCAGTTCTTC. This rearrangement joins TRBV15 to TRBJ2-1; 9 nucleotides align to TRBD1. The CDR3 length is 16 residues. Germline CDR1 LNHNV, CDR2 YYDKDF (reference sequence). J lost 6 bases, V lost 3 bases, and 9 bases had no gene match.